These T cell receptor beta chains were read from a single sample in a study of PD-1 blockade in classical Hodgkin lymphoma. Repertoires were generated with immunoSEQ multiplex PCR, while TCRdb's copy carries only in-frame clones and drops some. Of about 84,000 clones listed, approximately 88% were seen once; the top ten hold about 20%. The source was peripheral blood mononuclear cells (PBMCs), collected at baseline. The receptors were gathered from a human donor with classical Hodgkin lymphoma. CDR3s include the opening cysteine and the closing phenylalanine or tryptophan. Each record gives: clone size, D gene, V gene, J gene, CDR3 protein, CDR3 DNA. D genes are given only for firm matches. Not every row has a clone size; where given, it reads once, few, many or a size class.

>NA|TRBD1|TRBV5-6|TRBJ1-1
CASSLPTGVRTEAFF
TGTGCCAGCAGCTTGCCCACAGGGGTACGGACTGAAGCTTTCTTT
>once|NA|TRBV10-3|TRBJ1-1
CAISGAAEFEAFF
TGTGCCATCAGTGGGGCAGCGGAGTTTGAAGCTTTCTTT
>NA|NA|TRBV2|TRBJ2-3
CASGPGLRRTDTQYF
TGTGCCAGCGGCCCGGGACTTCGGAGGACAGATACGCAGTATTTT
>NA|NA|TRBV14|TRBJ2-1
CASSALGGAYNEQFF
TGTGCCAGCAGCGCTCTAGGGGGGGCGTACAATGAGCAGTTCTTC
>few|NA|TRBV29-1|TRBJ1-1
CSVEDGLNTEAFF
TGCAGCGTTGAAGATGGGCTGAACACTGAAGCTTTCTTT
>once|TRBD1|TRBV6-5|TRBJ1-5
CASSYGTAGPQHF
TGTGCCAGCAGTTATGGGACAGCCGGGCCCCAGCATTTT
>once|TRBD2|TRBV13|TRBJ2-3
CASSSPQTSGRRYSDTQYF
TGTGCCAGCAGCTCCCCCCAGACTAGCGGGAGGCGGTATTCGGATACGCAGTATTTT
>NA|NA|TRBV19|TRBJ1-1
CASSSLMNTEAFF
TGTGCCAGTAGCAGCCTCATGAACACTGAAGCTTTCTTT
>NA|NA|TRBV18|TRBJ1-2
CASSRGAQGYGYTF
TGTGCCAGCTCAAGGGGGGCCCAAGGGTATGGCTACACCTTC
>NA|NA|TRBV29-1|TRBJ2-6
CSVEGRGSRSSGANVLTF
TGCAGCGTTGAAGGGAGGGGCTCGCGGAGCTCTGGGGCCAACGTCCTGACTTTC
>NA|NA|TRBV28|TRBJ1-1
CASSGQTLTSEAFF
TGTGCCAGCAGTGGCCAGACTCTGACATCTGAAGCTTTCTTT
>NA|NA|TRBV28|TRBJ2-7
CASSLRGRLYEQYF
TGTGCCAGCAGTTTACGGGGCAGGCTATACGAGCAGTACTTC
>NA|TRBD2|TRBV10-3|TRBJ2-2
CAISESKRERLRDTGELFF
TGTGCCATCAGTGAGTCAAAGCGGGAGCGGTTGAGGGACACCGGGGAGCTGTTTTTT
>NA|TRBD1|TRBV30|TRBJ2-4
CAWSIRGGAAKNIQYF
TGTGCCTGGAGTATTAGAGGGGGCGCGGCCAAAAACATTCAGTACTTC
>NA|TRBD1|TRBV6-5|TRBJ1-2
CASSYLGQGAGYTF
TGTGCCAGCAGTTACCTGGGACAGGGGGCAGGCTACACCTTC
>NA|TRBD2|TRBV19|TRBJ2-5
CASSMGGSGAQETQYF
TGTGCCAGTAGTATGGGGGGTAGCGGGGCTCAAGAGACCCAGTACTTC
>once|NA|TRBV4-1|TRBJ1-2
CASSQVTFSNYGYTF
TGCGCCAGCAGCCAAGTAACCTTTTCTAACTATGGCTACACCTTC